Below, 10 T cell receptor beta chains from the same sample are listed, as sequenced in a study of follicular helper T cells after annual influenza vaccination. Using immunoSEQ multiplex PCR, the repertoire was profiled, and TCRdb retains in-frame clones only, with some absent. The table includes about 2,500 clones, more than 75% detected once. Documented time point: 2014-2015 season, pre-vaccination. This sample comprised CXCR5+ CD38+ circulating T follicular helper cells from blood, obtained on the day of influenza vaccination. The subset denotes: circulating Tfh, non-naive CD4+CXCR5+PD-1+ (ICOS+CD38+ or ICOS-CD38-). These receptors were collected from an adult who received the influenza vaccine.

The DNA for the CDR3 is TGTGCCAGCAGCTCCCTGGCGGGAGGCACTGAAGCTTTCTTT. Translated: CASSSLAGGTEAFF. The genes are TRBV7-8 and TRBJ1-1; D is unresolved. This CDR3 is 14 amino acids long. V lost 4 bases, J lost 4 bases, and 13 bases lay in between. Germline V gene lookup returns CDR1 SGHVS and CDR2 FQNEAQ.

The chain uses TRBV5-5 and TRBJ2-1, with 9 bases matching TRBD2. Trimming at V came to 3 bases and at J to 4 bases, leaving 11 bases not matched to a gene. Per the germline V gene, CDR1 is SGHKS and CDR2 is YYEKEE (reference sequence). This CDR3 spans 17 amino acids. Written as DNA, the CDR3 is TGTGCCAGCAGCTCCAGCGGGGGGACCCCCAGTTACAATGAGCAGTTCTTC. This translates into CASSSSGGTPSYNEQFF.

This chain connects TRBV29-1 to TRBJ1-5; D is perhaps TRBD1 (5 bases). V shed 4 bases and J shed 10 bases, with 11 bases lying between them. The CDR3 extends over 11 amino acids. Germline V lookup: CDR1 SQVTM, CDR2 ANQGSEA. The CDR3 region has the DNA TGCAGCGTTGGGGGGGGAGGACCCCAGCATTTT. Protein sequence: CSVGGGGPQHF. Complete variable domain (other parts from reference TRBV29-1 and TRBJ1-5): SAVISQKPSRDICQRGTSLTIQCQVDSQVTMMFWYRQQPGQSLTLIATANQGSEATYESGFVIDKFPISRPNLTFSTLTVSNMSPEDSSIYLCSVGGGGPQHFGDGTRLSIL.

Worth noting for this clone: The sample holds other DNA sequences that translate to the same CDR3. The J gene is TRBJ1-2, the V gene TRBV5-1; a weak D match, TRBD1 (5 bases). With 6 bases removed from V and 0 bases from J, the gap between germline ends came to 9 bases. The CDR3 is made up of 13 amino acids. Per the germline V gene, CDR1 is SGHRS and CDR2 is YFSETQ. The CDR3, as DNA: TGCGCCAGCAAAGGGGTAACTAACTATGGCTACACCTTC. Translation gives CASKGVTNYGYTF.

The chain couples TRBV20-1 to TRBJ2-5; a possible D gene is TRBD1 (6 bases). This CDR3 is built from 11 residues. With 7 bases removed from V and 3 bases from J, the gap between germline ends came to 9 bases. Germline CDR1 DFQATT, CDR2 SNEGSKA (reference sequence). DNA for the CDR3: TGCAGTGGACAGGTGGAAGAGACCCAGTACTTC. Translated, it gives CSGQVEETQYF.

V gene TRBV18 combines with J gene TRBJ1-1, with D hard to call. Germline V lookup: CDR1 KGHSH, CDR2 LQKENI. The length of the CDR3 is 14 residues. Deletions cut 3 bases from V and 5 bases from J, with 13 bases between. This CDR3 is CASSPTEMDTEAFF. The CDR3 nucleotides read TGTGCCAGCTCACCCACAGAAATGGATACTGAAGCTTTCTTT.

The genes are TRBV18 and TRBJ2-7; 9 bases map to TRBD1. This CDR3 comprises 15 residues. Trimming at V came to 6 bases and at J to 2 bases, leaving 8 bases not matched to a gene. From germline, CDR1 is KGHSH and CDR2 LQKENI. DNA of the CDR3: TGTGCCAGCTCTGGAGGACAGGGGAGGACCTACGAGCAGTACTTC. This sequence encodes CASSGGQGRTYEQYF.

The J gene is TRBJ1-1, the V gene TRBV5-1, with 8 bases that match TRBD1. CDR1 is SGHRS and CDR2 is YFSETQ in the germline V gene. Trimming at V came to 5 bases and at J to 5 bases, leaving 5 bases not matched to a gene. This CDR3 contains 13 residues. DNA of the CDR3: TGCGCCAGCAGGTGGCAGGGGGCGACTGAAGCTTTCTTT. It specifies CASRWQGATEAFF.

Worth noting for this clone: At one end, the junction sequence differs from germline, possibly due to a read error. The J gene is TRBJ2-1, the V gene TRBV5-1; possible D gene TRBD2, 5 bases. The germline CDR1 and CDR2 sequences are SGHRS and YFSETQ. This CDR3 is 15 amino acids long. As DNA, the CDR3 is TGCGCCGGCAGCTCCCCCACTAGTGATCGCAGTGAGCAGTTCTTC. It translates to CAGSSPTSDRSEQFF.

The chain carries TRBV5-4 and TRBJ2-7; 10 bases are a match to TRBD2. Germline lookup yields CDR1 SGHNT and CDR2 YYREEE (reference sequence). The CDR3 runs to 14 residues. Trimming took 2 bases from V and 2 from J; bases not matched to a gene: 1. CDR3 in amino acids: CASSFGTSAYEQYF. The CDR3 bases are TGTGCCAGCAGCTTTGGGACTAGCGCCTACGAGCAGTACTTC.